This TCR beta chain was recovered during a study of blood T cell repertoires in COVID-19. Study details: COVID-19 samples from acute and convalescent phases originated in the United States, Italy and Spain. In each case, the material was cDNA or gDNA derived from T cells, B-cell-depleted T cells, or PBMCs.

As processed by the authors: Estimates of nucleated cell counts were drawn from the amplification of reference gene primers. Using immunoSEQ multiplex PCR, the repertoire was profiled, and TCRdb retains in-frame clones only, with some absent. The DNA was the basis for D and trimming; V, J and clone size are from that table. The table includes roughly 190,000 clones, approximately 86% detected once. The CDR3 is 14 amino acids. Trimming took 5 bases from V and 5 from J; bases not matched to a gene: 4. Per germline, CDR1 SEHNR and CDR2 FQNEAQ (reference sequence). The sequenced sample was peripheral blood. This TCR was recovered from a man aged 65 to 85 with acute or convalescent COVID-19. V gene TRBV7-9 combines with J gene TRBJ2-2, with TRBD1 matching 8 bases. The CDR3 loop is CASSRGTGTGELFF. In nucleotides, the CDR3 is TGTGCCAGCAGCCGTGGGACAGGAACCGGGGAGCTGTTTTTT.